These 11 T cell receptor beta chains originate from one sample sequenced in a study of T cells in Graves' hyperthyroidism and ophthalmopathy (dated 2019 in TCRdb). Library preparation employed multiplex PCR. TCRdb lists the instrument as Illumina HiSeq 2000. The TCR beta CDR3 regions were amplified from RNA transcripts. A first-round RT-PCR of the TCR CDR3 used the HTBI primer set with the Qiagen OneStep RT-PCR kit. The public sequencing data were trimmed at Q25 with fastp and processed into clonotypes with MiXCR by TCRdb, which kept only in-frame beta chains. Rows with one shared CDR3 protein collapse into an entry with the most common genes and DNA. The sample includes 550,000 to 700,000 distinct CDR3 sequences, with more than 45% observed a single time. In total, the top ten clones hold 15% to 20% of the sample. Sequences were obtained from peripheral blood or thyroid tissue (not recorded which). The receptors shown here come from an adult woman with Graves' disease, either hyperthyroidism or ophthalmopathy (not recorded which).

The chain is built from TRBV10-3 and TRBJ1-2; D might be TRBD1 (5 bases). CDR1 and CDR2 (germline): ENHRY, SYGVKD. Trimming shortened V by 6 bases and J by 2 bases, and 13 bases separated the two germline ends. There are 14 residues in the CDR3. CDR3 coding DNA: TGTGCCATCAGGCGGGACGGTCTCAACTATGGCTACACCTTC. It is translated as CAIRRDGLNYGYTF.

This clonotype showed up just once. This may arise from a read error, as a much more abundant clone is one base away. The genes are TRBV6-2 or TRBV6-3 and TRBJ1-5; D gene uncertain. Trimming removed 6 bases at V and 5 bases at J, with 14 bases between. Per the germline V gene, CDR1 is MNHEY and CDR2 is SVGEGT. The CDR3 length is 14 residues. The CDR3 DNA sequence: TGTGCCAGCAGCCGATACAGCGGATATCAGCCCCAGCATTTT. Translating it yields CASSRYSGYQPQHF.

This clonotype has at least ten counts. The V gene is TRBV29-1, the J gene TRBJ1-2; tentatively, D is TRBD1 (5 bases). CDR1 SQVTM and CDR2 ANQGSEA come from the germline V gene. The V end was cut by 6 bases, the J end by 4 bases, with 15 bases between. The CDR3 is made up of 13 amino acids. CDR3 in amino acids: CSVLQDYLYGYTF. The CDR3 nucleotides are TGCAGCGTGCTACAGGATTATCTCTATGGCTACACCTTC. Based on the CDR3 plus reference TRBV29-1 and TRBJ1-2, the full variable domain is SAVISQKPSRDICQRGTSLTIQCQVDSQVTMMFWYRQQPGQSLTLIATANQGSEATYESGFVIDKFPISRPNLTFSTLTVSNMSPEDSSIYLCSVLQDYLYGYTFGSGTRLTVV.

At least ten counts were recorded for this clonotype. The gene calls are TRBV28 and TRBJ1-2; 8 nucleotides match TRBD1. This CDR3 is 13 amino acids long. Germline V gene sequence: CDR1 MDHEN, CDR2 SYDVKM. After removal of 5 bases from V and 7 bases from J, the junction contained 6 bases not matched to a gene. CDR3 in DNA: TGTGCCAGCAGTAGACAGGGGCCGGGTGGCTACACCTTC. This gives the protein CASSRQGPGGYTF.

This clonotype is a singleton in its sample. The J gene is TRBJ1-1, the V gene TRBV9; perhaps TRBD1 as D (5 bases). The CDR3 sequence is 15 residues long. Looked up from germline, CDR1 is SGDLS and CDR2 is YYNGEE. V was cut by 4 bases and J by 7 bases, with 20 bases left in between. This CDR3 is CASSPWTSGSYEAFF. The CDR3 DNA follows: TGTGCCAGCAGCCCATGGACATCTGGAAGCTATGAAGCTTTCTTT.

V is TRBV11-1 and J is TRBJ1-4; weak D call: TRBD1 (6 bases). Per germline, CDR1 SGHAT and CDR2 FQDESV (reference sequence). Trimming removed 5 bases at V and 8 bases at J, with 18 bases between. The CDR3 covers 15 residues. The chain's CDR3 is CASSRSTGSGEKLFF. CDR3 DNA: TGTGCCAGCAGCCGCTCAACAGGGAGCGGGGAAAAACTGTTTTTT.

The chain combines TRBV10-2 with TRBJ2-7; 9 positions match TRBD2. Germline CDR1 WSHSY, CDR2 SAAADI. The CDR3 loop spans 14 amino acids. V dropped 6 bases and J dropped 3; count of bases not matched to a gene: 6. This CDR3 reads CASRGASGNYEQYF. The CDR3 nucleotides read TGCGCCAGCAGAGGGGCTAGCGGGAACTACGAGCAGTACTTC.

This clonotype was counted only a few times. The CDR3 reads CASSPGREYEQYF. CDR3 DNA sequence: TGTGCCAGCTCACCAGGGCGGGAATACGAGCAGTACTTC. V and J are TRBV18 and TRBJ2-7, with D perhaps matching TRBD2 (6 bases). Per germline, CDR1 KGHSH and CDR2 LQKENI. This CDR3 spans 13 amino acids. V lost 2 bases and J lost 4, with 9 bases in between. Using reference TRBV18 and TRBJ2-7 for the parts outside the CDR3, the full variable domain is NAGVMQNPRHLVRRRGQEARLRCSPMKGHSHVYWYRQLPEEGLKFMVYLQKENIIDESGMPKERFSAEFPKEGPSILRIQQVVRGDSAAYFCASSPGREYEQYFGPGTRLTVT.

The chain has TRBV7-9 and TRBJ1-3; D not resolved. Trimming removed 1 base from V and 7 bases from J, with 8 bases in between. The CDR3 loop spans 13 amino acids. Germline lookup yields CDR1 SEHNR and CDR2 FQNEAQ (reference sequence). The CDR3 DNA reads TGTGCCAGCAGCTTAGGTCGGGAGAACACCATATATTTT. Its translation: CASSLGRENTIYF. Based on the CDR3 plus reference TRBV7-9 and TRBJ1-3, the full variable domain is DTGVSQNPRHKITKRGQNVTFRCDPISEHNRLYWYRQTLGQGPEFLTYFQNEAQLEKSRLLSDRFSAERPKGSFSTLEIQRTEQGDSAMYLCASSLGRENTIYFGEGSWLTVV.

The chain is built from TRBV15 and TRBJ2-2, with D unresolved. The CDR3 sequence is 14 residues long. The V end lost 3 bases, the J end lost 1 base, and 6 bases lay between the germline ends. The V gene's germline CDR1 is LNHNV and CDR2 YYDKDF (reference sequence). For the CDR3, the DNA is TGTGCCACCAGCAGCCTAAAGAACACCGGGGAGCTGTTTTTT. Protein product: CATSSLKNTGELFF.

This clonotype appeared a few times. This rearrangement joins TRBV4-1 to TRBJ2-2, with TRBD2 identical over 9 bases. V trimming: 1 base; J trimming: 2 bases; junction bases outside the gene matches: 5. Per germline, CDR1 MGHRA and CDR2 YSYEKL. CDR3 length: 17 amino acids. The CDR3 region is CASSQVLAGANTGELFF. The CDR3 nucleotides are TGCGCCAGCAGCCAAGTATTAGCGGGAGCAAACACCGGGGAGCTGTTTTTT.